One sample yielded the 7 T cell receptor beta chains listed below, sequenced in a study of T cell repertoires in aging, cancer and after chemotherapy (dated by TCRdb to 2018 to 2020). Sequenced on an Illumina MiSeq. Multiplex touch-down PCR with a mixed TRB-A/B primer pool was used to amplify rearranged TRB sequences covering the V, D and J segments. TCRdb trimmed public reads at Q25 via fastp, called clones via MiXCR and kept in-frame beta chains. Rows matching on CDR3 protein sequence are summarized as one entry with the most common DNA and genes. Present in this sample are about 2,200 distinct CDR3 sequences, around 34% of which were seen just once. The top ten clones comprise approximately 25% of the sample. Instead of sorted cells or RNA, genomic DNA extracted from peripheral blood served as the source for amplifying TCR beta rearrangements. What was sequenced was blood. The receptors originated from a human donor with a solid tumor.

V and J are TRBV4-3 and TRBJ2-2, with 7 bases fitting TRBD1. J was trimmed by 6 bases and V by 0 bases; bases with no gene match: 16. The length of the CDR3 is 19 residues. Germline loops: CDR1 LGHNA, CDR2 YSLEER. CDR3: CASSQDQPTGRTGAGELFF. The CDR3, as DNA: TGCGCCAGCAGCCAAGATCAACCGACAGGGAGAACAGGCGCCGGGGAGCTGTTTTTT.

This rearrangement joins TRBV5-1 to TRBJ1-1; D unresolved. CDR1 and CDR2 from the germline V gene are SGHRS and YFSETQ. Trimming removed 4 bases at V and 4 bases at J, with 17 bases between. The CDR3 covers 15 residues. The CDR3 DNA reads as TGCGCCAGCAGCCCCGGCGACTCGGTTGGCACTGAAGCTTTCTTT. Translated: CASSPGDSVGTEAFF.

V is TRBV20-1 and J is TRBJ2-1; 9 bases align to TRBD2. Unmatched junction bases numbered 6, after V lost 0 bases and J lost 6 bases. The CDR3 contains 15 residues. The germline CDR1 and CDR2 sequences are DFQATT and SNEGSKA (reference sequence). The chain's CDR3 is CSARDLAGLVNEQFF. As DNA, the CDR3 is TGCAGTGCTAGAGACCTAGCGGGATTGGTCAATGAGCAGTTCTTC.

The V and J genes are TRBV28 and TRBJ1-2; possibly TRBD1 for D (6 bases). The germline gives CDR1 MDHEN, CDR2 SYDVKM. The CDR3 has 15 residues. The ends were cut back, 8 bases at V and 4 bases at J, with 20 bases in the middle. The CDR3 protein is CASGSYRETFYGYTF. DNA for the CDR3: TGTGCCAGCGGCAGTTACAGGGAGACTTTCTATGGCTACACCTTC.

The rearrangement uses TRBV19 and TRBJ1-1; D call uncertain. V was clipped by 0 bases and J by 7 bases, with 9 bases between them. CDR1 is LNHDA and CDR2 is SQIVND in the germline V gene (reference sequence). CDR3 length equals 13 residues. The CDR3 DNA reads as TGTGCCAGTAGTATAGATCGGGGAGATGAAGCTTTCTTT. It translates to CASSIDRGDEAFF.

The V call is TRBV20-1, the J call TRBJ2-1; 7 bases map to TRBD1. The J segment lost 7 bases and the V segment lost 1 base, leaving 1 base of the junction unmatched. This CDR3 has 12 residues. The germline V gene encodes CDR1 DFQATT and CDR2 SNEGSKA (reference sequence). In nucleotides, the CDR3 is TGCAGTGCTAGAGCACAGGGGAATGAGCAGTTCTTC. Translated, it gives CSARAQGNEQFF.

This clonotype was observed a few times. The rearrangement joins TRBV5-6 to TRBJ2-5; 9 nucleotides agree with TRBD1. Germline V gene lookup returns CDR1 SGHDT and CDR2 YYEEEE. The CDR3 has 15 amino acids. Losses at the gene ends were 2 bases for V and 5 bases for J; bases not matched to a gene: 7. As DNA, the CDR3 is TGTGCCAGCAGCTTCAACAGGGGGCTGGGGGAGACCCAGTACTTC. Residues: CASSFNRGLGETQYF.